What follows are 20 T cell receptor beta chains derived from one specimen sequenced in a study of T-cell reconstitution after alpha-beta-depleted transplantation in children. It was with unique molecular identifiers that the TCRbeta library was prepared. From the PCR reads, TCRdb called clonotypes with MiXCR, one entry per CDR3 protein. The top ten hold roughly 3.3% of the sample, which has some 500,000 distinct CDR3 sequences, around 20% seen once. The specimen comprised PBMCs from the stem cell graft donor, sampled from the stem cell graft. The receptors were sampled from a human donor who donated a stem cell graft to a child with acute lymphoblastic leukemia.

This sequence joins TRBV12-3 or TRBV12-4 and TRBJ2-5; D is ambiguous. The CDR3 consists of 15 residues. V was cut by 3 bases and J by 1 base, with 12 bases left in between. The CDR3 spells CASSFDRASQETQYF. For the CDR3, the DNA is TGTGCCAGCAGTTTTGACCGGGCATCCCAAGAGACCCAGTACTTC.

The CDR3 reads CASSLQGRPDTQYF. The CDR3 bases are TGTGCCAGCAGCCTACAGGGGCGGCCAGATACGCAGTATTTT. The genes are TRBV27 and TRBJ2-3; 7 bases agree with TRBD1. This CDR3 region has 14 residues. CDR1 is MNHEY, CDR2 SMNVEV, per germline (reference sequence). Trimming at V came to 6 bases and at J to 4 bases, leaving 7 bases not matched to a gene.

The chain uses TRBV10-3 and TRBJ2-1, with D tentatively TRBD2 (6 bases). The V gene lost 2 bases and the J gene lost 5 bases, with 13 bases spanning the gap. The CDR3 is 15 amino acids. The germline gives CDR1 ENHRY, CDR2 SYGVKD. CDR3 in amino acids: CAISETSGPDNEQFF. The CDR3, as DNA: TGTGCCATCAGTGAGACCAGCGGGCCAGACAATGAGCAGTTCTTC.

This clonotype turned up a few times. The chain combines TRBV2 with TRBJ2-2, with D perhaps matching TRBD2 (6 bases). The CDR3 consists of 14 residues. Germline V gene data show CDR1 as SNHLY and CDR2 as FYNNEI. The V end lost 11 bases, the J end lost 7 bases, and 20 bases lay between the germline ends. CDR3 sequence reads: CAGFEVGSGGELFF. The CDR3 region has the DNA TGTGCCGGGTTCGAGGTCGGGAGTGGCGGGGAGCTGTTTTTT.

The chain has TRBV3-1 and TRBJ2-7, with unresolved D. Germline V CDR1 and CDR2: LGHDT, YNNKEL (reference sequence). V gave up 3 bases and J gave up 1 base, with 10 bases separating them. There are 14 residues in the CDR3. CDR3 sequence reads: CASSHTPKSYEQYF. CDR3 coding DNA: TGTGCCAGCAGCCATACGCCGAAATCCTACGAGCAGTACTTC.

This clonotype was seen ten or more times. The chain combines TRBV5-5 with TRBJ2-5; the D is unclear. The CDR3 is 13 amino acids. The germline gives CDR1 SGHKS, CDR2 YYEKEE (reference sequence). Trimming stripped 2 bases from V and 3 bases from J, with 8 bases between. CDR3: CASSFPGEETQYF. CDR3 DNA sequence: TGTGCCAGCAGCTTCCCGGGCGAAGAGACCCAGTACTTC.

This clonotype appeared a few times. CDR3 DNA sequence: TGTGCCAGCAGTACTCAGGGGGCGCAGGACGAGCAGTACTTC. Its translation: CASSTQGAQDEQYF. J is TRBJ2-7 and V is TRBV12-3 or TRBV12-4; TRBD1 agrees at 8 bases. The CDR3 contains 14 residues. Trimming at V came to 5 bases and at J to 5 bases, leaving 8 bases not matched to a gene.

A few counts support this clonotype. The chain recombines TRBV5-1 with TRBJ1-1; the match to TRBD1 covers 7 bases. The germline V gene has CDR1 SGHRS and CDR2 YFSETQ. Unmatched junction bases numbered 3, after V lost 4 bases and J lost 0 bases. The CDR3 runs 14 residues. CDR3 DNA sequence: TGCGCCAGCAGCGCGGACAGGTTGAACACTGAAGCTTTCTTT. Its translation is CASSADRLNTEAFF.

This clonotype was observed a few times. V gene TRBV12-3 or TRBV12-4 combines with J gene TRBJ2-3, with TRBD1 matching 7 bases. V lost 6 bases and J lost 3; bases outside the gene matches: 9. The CDR3 extends over 15 amino acids. CDR3 region: CASRTTGSGTDTQYF. In nucleotides, the CDR3 is TGTGCCAGCAGAACGACAGGGTCTGGTACAGATACGCAGTATTTT.

V is TRBV6-2 or TRBV6-3 and J is TRBJ2-7; the D is unclear. The CDR3 totals 13 residues. Germline CDR1 is MNHEY and CDR2 is SVGEGT. The V gene lost 5 bases and the J gene lost 5 bases, with 13 bases spanning the gap. CDR3 loop: CASSPPPDNEQYF. In DNA, the CDR3 is TGTGCCAGCAGTCCCCCCCCCGACAACGAGCAGTACTTC.

Ten or more counts support this clonotype. The chain joins TRBV20-1 to TRBJ2-7, with TRBD2 as a possible D gene (6 bases). V shed 0 bases and J shed 4 bases, with 13 bases lying between them. Germline V gene data show CDR1 as DFQATT and CDR2 as SNEGSKA (reference sequence). The CDR3 extends over 14 amino acids. DNA of the CDR3: TGCAGTGCTAGAGAGGGAGGTAGGGAGTACGAGCAGTACTTC. Its protein product is CSAREGGREYEQYF.

This clonotype turned up a few times. The genes are TRBV29-1 and TRBJ1-1; tentatively, D is TRBD1 (6 bases). CDR3 length: 16 amino acids. Trimming pared 4 bases from V and 0 bases from J, leaving 18 bases between. Germline loops: CDR1 SQVTM, CDR2 ANQGSEA. CDR3: CSVGGRGPSVNTEAFF. The CDR3 region has the DNA TGCAGCGTTGGAGGCCGGGGGCCGTCCGTGAACACTGAAGCTTTCTTT.

The gene calls are TRBV5-1 and TRBJ2-2, with D possibly called TRBD1 or TRBD2 (6 bases each). Germline-derived CDR1 and CDR2 are SGHRS and YFSETQ. The CDR3 is made up of 18 amino acids. Trimming took off 4 bases at V and 4 bases at J, with 23 bases between the two ends. The CDR3 DNA reads TGCGCCAGCAGCGTCAAGAGTACGAGGGGGAGGAGCACCGGGGAGCTGTTTTTT. Encoded protein: CASSVKSTRGRSTGELFF.

In this sample, this clonotype turned up a few times. The rearrangement links TRBV29-1 to TRBJ1-2, with a weak D call TRBD1 (5 bases). CDR3 length equals 11 residues. With 6 bases removed from V and 4 bases from J, the gap between germline ends came to 9 bases. CDR1 is SQVTM and CDR2 is ANQGSEA in the germline V gene. CDR3 bases: TGCAGCGTACAGGAATTCTATGGCTACACCTTC. This encodes CSVQEFYGYTF.

The chain uses TRBV28 and TRBJ2-7, with D tentatively TRBD1 or TRBD2 (5 bases each). The CDR3 covers 12 residues. The germline gives CDR1 MDHEN, CDR2 SYDVKM. The V end was cut by 8 bases, the J end by 2 bases, with 10 bases between. The CDR3 sequence: CASWDATYEQYF. The CDR3 DNA reads as TGTGCCAGCTGGGACGCAACCTACGAGCAGTACTTC.

CDR3 nucleotides: TGCAGTGCCCCCGACACTATCGACTTCTACGAGCAGTACTTC. This translates into CSAPDTIDFYEQYF. V usage is TRBV20-1 and J usage is TRBJ2-7; no firm D call. The CDR3 extends over 14 amino acids. Germline loops: CDR1 DFQATT, CDR2 SNEGSKA (reference sequence). The V end was cut by 6 bases, the J end by 3 bases, with 18 bases between.

This clonotype was counted only a few times. The V call is TRBV7-9, the J call TRBJ2-7, with D unclear. The germline V gene has CDR1 SEHNR and CDR2 FQNEAQ (reference sequence). The CDR3 spans 16 residues. V was pared by 5 bases and J by 0 bases, with 17 bases between. Written as DNA, the CDR3 is TGTGCCAGCAGCGCTATAGGTGGCCGGAGCTCCTACGAGCAGTACTTC. It translates to CASSAIGGRSSYEQYF.

This clonotype was found once. Relative to the germline gene, one junction end is altered; a read error may explain this. The gene calls are TRBV2 and TRBJ2-1; the D gene could be TRBD1 or TRBD2 (5 bases each). The length of the CDR3 is 10 residues. Germline-derived CDR1 and CDR2 are SNHLY and FYNNEI. CDR3: CASLPRGEIF. The CDR3 DNA is TGTGCCAGCCTCCCGAGGGGAGAGATCTTC.

This rearrangement joins TRBV25-1 to TRBJ1-2, with 8 bases fitting TRBD1. The CDR3 extends over 11 amino acids. J lost 6 bases, V lost 6 bases, and 0 bases had no gene match. Germline lookup yields CDR1 MGHDK and CDR2 SYGVNS. Here the CDR3 DNA reads TGTGCCAGCAGGACAGGGGATGGCTACACCTTC. Its translation is CASRTGDGYTF.

This clonotype occurred a few times. V gene TRBV7-3 combines with J gene TRBJ1-2, with TRBD1 matching 9 bases. The CDR3 runs to 16 residues. V was pared by 5 bases and J by 8 bases, with 15 bases of the junction left unmatched. The germline CDR1 and CDR2 sequences are SGHTA and FQGTGA. The CDR3 coding sequence is TGTGCCAGCAGCACGACCGGGACAGGGAATACGGGCGGCTACACCTTC. Translation gives CASSTTGTGNTGGYTF.